These 29 T cell receptor beta chains were sequenced from one sample in a study of technical replicates of blood from a few donors. Produced via immunoSEQ multiplex PCR; TCRdb's table is partial and in-frame only. The sample consists of around 84,000 clones, approximately 94% of them appearing once. The sequencing input was T cells isolated from PBMCs. The receptors here all came from a human donor in good health.

V is TRBV6-5 and J is TRBJ1-1; possible D gene TRBD1, 5 bases. The V end was cut by 2 bases, the J end by 5 bases, with 15 bases between. The length of the CDR3 is 15 residues. Germline loops: CDR1 MNHEY, CDR2 SVGAGI. The CDR3 loop reads CASSYNPRGLTEAFF. CDR3 DNA sequence: TGTGCCAGCAGTTACAATCCTAGGGGCTTGACTGAAGCTTTCTTT.

This clone was observed once. The genes are TRBV5-4 and TRBJ2-5, with D perhaps TRBD1 (5 bases). The CDR3 consists of 13 residues. The germline V gene encodes CDR1 SGHNT and CDR2 YYREEE (reference sequence). V gave up 9 bases and J gave up 3 bases, with 15 bases separating them. CDR3 sequence (DNA): TGTGCCACGAAGAGGTCCAGGGAAGAGACCCAGTACTTC. This gives the protein CATKRSREETQYF.

V and J are TRBV23-1 and TRBJ2-1; 12 bases line up with TRBD2. TRBV23-1 is an open reading frame whose function is uncertain. V was clipped by 3 bases and J by 5 bases; unmatched bases: 11. The CDR3 consists of 18 residues. The CDR3 nucleotides read TGCGCCAGCAGTCATTCACACCGAGGACTAGCGGGAAACAATGAGCAGTTCTTC. Its translation: CASSHSHRGLAGNNEQFF.

CDR3 residues: CASSVASGTMYEQYF. The CDR3 DNA sequence: TGTGCCAGCAGCGTAGCTTCCGGGACAATGTACGAGCAGTACTTC. The rearrangement links TRBV28 to TRBJ2-7, with D maybe TRBD1 (6 bases). Germline CDR1 and CDR2: MDHEN and SYDVKM. This CDR3 contains 15 residues. The ends were cut back, 6 bases at V and 4 bases at J, with 19 bases in the middle.

This chain joins TRBV25-1 and TRBJ2-3, with 11 bases aligning to TRBD2. CDR3 size: 17 residues. Trimming took 2 bases from V and 4 from J; bases not matched to a gene: 8. Germline assignment: CDR1 MGHDK and CDR2 SYGVNS. The CDR3 reads CASSETSGSDGADTQYF. For the CDR3, the DNA is TGTGCCAGCAGTGAAACTAGCGGGAGTGACGGTGCAGATACGCAGTATTTT.

This chain links TRBV14 with TRBJ2-1, with D unclear. The CDR3 extends over 13 amino acids. Germline lookup yields CDR1 SGHDN and CDR2 FVKESK. The V gene lost 0 bases and the J gene lost 3 bases, with 3 bases spanning the gap. The CDR3 reads CASSQEYYNEQFF. DNA for the CDR3: TGTGCCAGCAGCCAAGAATACTACAATGAGCAGTTCTTC.

The chain couples TRBV11-2 to TRBJ1-5; tentatively, D is TRBD1 (5 bases). The germline V gene encodes CDR1 SGHAT and CDR2 FQNNGV. The CDR3 spans 13 residues. The V gene lost 3 bases and the J gene lost 6 bases, with 9 bases spanning the gap. CDR3 amino acids: CASSLGGGQPQHF. CDR3 DNA: TGTGCCAGCAGCTTGGGGGGTGGTCAGCCCCAGCATTTT.

V is TRBV4-1 and J is TRBJ2-2, with TRBD2 identical over 11 bases. The V segment lost 4 bases and the J segment 4 bases; nucleotides outside the gene matches: 8. The CDR3 consists of 17 residues. The germline CDR1 and CDR2 sequences are MGHRA and YSYEKL. The CDR3 DNA reads as TGCGCCAGCAGCCCCAGACTAGCGGGGAAACCCACCGGGGAGCTGTTTTTT. Translating gives CASSPRLAGKPTGELFF.

This clone is a singleton in its sample. The chain couples TRBV5-6 to TRBJ1-2, with 8 bases that match TRBD1. Germline V lookup: CDR1 SGHDT, CDR2 YYEEEE. V was clipped by 5 bases and J by 2 bases; unmatched bases: 5. The CDR3 is 14 residues long. CDR3 DNA sequence: TGTGCCAGCAGAACGGCAGGGGGCAACTATGGCTACACCTTC. Translated: CASRTAGGNYGYTF.

V usage is TRBV5-6 and J usage is TRBJ2-3; a weak D match, TRBD1 (5 bases). Trimming removed 2 bases from V and 4 bases from J, with 14 bases in between. Germline CDR1 is SGHDT and CDR2 is YYEEEE. This CDR3 has 15 residues. The CDR3 sequence: CASSLRQGLPDTQYF. The CDR3 region has the DNA TGTGCCAGCAGCTTAAGGCAGGGTCTCCCAGATACGCAGTATTTT.

In this sample, this clone turned up once. This chain connects TRBV19 to TRBJ1-3, with no clear D. The length of the CDR3 is 14 residues. Germline V gene sequence: CDR1 LNHDA, CDR2 SQIVND (reference sequence). Trimming cost V 3 bases and J 4 bases, with 10 bases left between them. CDR3 in DNA: TGTGCCAGTAGTATTACTATGGCCGGAAACACCATATATTTT. It translates to CASSITMAGNTIYF.

The chain joins TRBV5-1 to TRBJ1-6; TRBD1 is a possible D gene (5 bases). This CDR3 has 19 residues. Germline values: CDR1 SGHRS, CDR2 YFSETQ. V gave up 0 bases and J gave up 0 bases, with 16 bases separating them. The DNA for the CDR3 is TGCGCCAGCAGCTTGGATGCACAGGTTTGGAGCTCCTATAATTCACCCCTCCACTTT. This gives the protein CASSLDAQVWSSYNSPLHF.

This chain links TRBV11-2 with TRBJ2-5, with D possibly matching TRBD2 (7 bases). Germline CDR1 reads SGHAT; CDR2 reads FQNNGV. V dropped 6 bases and J dropped 4 bases, with 18 bases sitting between them. This CDR3 contains 15 residues. Here the CDR3 DNA reads TGTGCCAGCAGTCAAGTTGGGGGGGCACGAGAGACCCAGTACTTC. This translates into CASSQVGGARETQYF.

The chain couples TRBV6-5 to TRBJ2-7, with TRBD2 matching over 9 bases. The CDR3 is 12 residues long. The V segment lost 6 bases and the J segment 13 bases; nucleotides outside the gene matches: 10. From germline, CDR1 is MNHEY and CDR2 SVGAGI. CDR3 in amino acids: CASRTIAGAVYF. DNA of the CDR3: TGTGCCAGCAGAACCATAGCGGGAGCTGTCTACTTC.

The chain joins TRBV15 to TRBJ2-1, with D maybe TRBD2 (5 bases). V was cut by 5 bases and J by 3 bases, with 11 bases left in between. The CDR3 length is 14 residues. The germline gives CDR1 LNHNV, CDR2 YYDKDF (reference sequence). CDR3 in amino acids: CATSDGLNYNEQFF. The CDR3 coding sequence is TGTGCCACCAGCGATGGACTCAACTACAATGAGCAGTTCTTC.

This clone was found a few times. J is TRBJ1-4 and V is TRBV29-1; no definite D call. The V end was cut by 5 bases, the J end by 6 bases, with 10 bases between. Germline lookup yields CDR1 SQVTM and CDR2 ANQGSEA. This CDR3 spans 12 amino acids. The DNA for the CDR3 is TGCAGCGTTCTAGCTGATTATGAAAAACTGTTTTTT. Amino acid sequence: CSVLADYEKLFF.

V and J are TRBV10-3 and TRBJ2-5, with D perhaps TRBD2 (5 bases). V dropped 2 bases and J dropped 3 bases, with 7 bases sitting between them. The length of the CDR3 is 13 residues. Germline V gene data show CDR1 as ENHRY and CDR2 as SYGVKD. In DNA form, the CDR3 reads TGTGCCATCAGTGAGAATAGCGAAGAGACCCAGTACTTC. Translation gives CAISENSEETQYF.

V and J are TRBV6-5 and TRBJ1-1; unclear D gene. V was clipped by 4 bases and J by 0 bases, with 6 bases between them. CDR1 is MNHEY and CDR2 is SVGAGI in the germline V gene. The CDR3 consists of 13 residues. In DNA form, the CDR3 reads TGTGCCAGCAGTTTCTCTATGAACACTGAAGCTTTCTTT. It codes for CASSFSMNTEAFF.

The chain is built from TRBV11-3 and TRBJ2-1, with D possibly TRBD1 on 6 matching bases. From germline, CDR1 is SGHNT and CDR2 YENEEA. This CDR3 has 16 amino acids. Trimming took 1 base from V and 1 from J, leaving 11 bases between them. The CDR3 region has the DNA TGTGCCAGCAGCTTAGTGGGAGACAGGTCCTACAATGAGCAGTTCTTC. This codes for CASSLVGDRSYNEQFF.

DNA of the CDR3: TGTGCCAGCAGCCCGGAGTCTGGAGAGACCCAGTACTTC. Translated: CASSPESGETQYF. This rearrangement joins TRBV5-4 to TRBJ2-5; D ambiguous. The germline V gene has CDR1 SGHNT and CDR2 YYREEE (reference sequence). V lost 4 bases, J lost 4 bases, and 11 bases lay in between. This CDR3 comprises 13 residues. The whole variable domain, filled in from reference TRBV5-4 and TRBJ2-5, reads ETGVTQSPTHLIKTRGQQVTLRCSSQSGHNTVSWYQQALGQGPQFIFQYYREEENGRGNFPPRFSGLQFPNYSSELNVNALELDDSALYLCASSPESGETQYFGPGTRLLVL.

The chain combines TRBV10-3 with TRBJ2-1, with TRBD1 as a possible D gene (5 bases). The CDR3 has 11 amino acids. V lost 4 bases and J lost 9, with 7 bases in between. Per the germline V gene, CDR1 is ENHRY and CDR2 is SYGVKD. The chain's CDR3 is CAISAGFEQFF. The CDR3 nucleotides are TGTGCCATCAGTGCAGGGTTTGAGCAGTTCTTC.

The rearrangement uses TRBV5-4 and TRBJ2-3, with TRBD2 identical over 7 bases. Looked up from germline, CDR1 is SGHNT and CDR2 is YYREEE (reference sequence). This CDR3 spans 14 amino acids. Trimming cost V 3 bases and J 4 bases; bases outside gene matches: 5. The CDR3 DNA is TGTGCCAGCAGCTCCCCGGGAGGCGCAGATACGCAGTATTTT. Translation gives CASSSPGGADTQYF.

The rearrangement joins TRBV5-5 to TRBJ2-1; 9 bases fit TRBD2. V shed 1 base and J 2 bases; nucleotides not matched to a gene: 10. Germline loops: CDR1 SGHKS, CDR2 YYEKEE (reference sequence). The CDR3 consists of 18 residues. CDR3 amino acids: CASSLRGSGGVTYNEQFF. DNA of the CDR3: TGTGCCAGCAGCTTGCGCGGTAGCGGGGGAGTCACCTACAATGAGCAGTTCTTC.

The J gene is TRBJ1-3, the V gene TRBV19; unclear D gene. The CDR3 extends over 17 amino acids. V was pared by 5 bases and J by 1 base, with 18 bases between. CDR1 LNHDA and CDR2 SQIVND come from the germline V gene (reference sequence). The CDR3 loop is CASSPQPVFVSGNTIYF. As DNA, the CDR3 is TGTGCCAGTAGTCCACAACCAGTTTTCGTATCTGGAAACACCATATATTTT. Full variable domain (remainder filled in from reference TRBV19 and TRBJ1-3): DGGITQSPKYLFRKEGQNVTLSCEQNLNHDAMYWYRQDPGQGLRLIYYSQIVNDFQKGDIAEGYSVSREKKESFPLTVTSAQKNPTAFYLCASSPQPVFVSGNTIYFGEGSWLTVV.

This clone was recorded once. This sequence joins TRBV9 and TRBJ2-7; D may be TRBD2 (6 bases). The germline V and J ends were trimmed by 3 bases and 3 bases, with 16 bases remaining between them. Per germline, CDR1 SGDLS and CDR2 YYNGEE. The CDR3 covers 15 residues. Written as DNA, the CDR3 is TGTGCCAGCAGCGCACACCGGGGGACTGGCTACGAGCAGTACTTC. Translating gives CASSAHRGTGYEQYF.

The V call is TRBV11-3, the J call TRBJ2-7; D may be TRBD2 (5 bases). V lost 4 bases and J 4 bases, leaving 5 bases between the germline ends. The CDR3 has 11 residues. The germline V gene has CDR1 SGHNT and CDR2 YENEEA. The DNA for the CDR3 is TGTGCCAGCAGCTCGGGGTACGAGCAGTACTTC. Encoded protein: CASSSGYEQYF. The variable domain in full, with the rest retrieved from reference TRBV11-3 and TRBJ2-7, is EAGVVQSPRYKIIEKKQPVAFWCNPISGHNTLYWYLQNLGQGPELLIRYENEEAVDDSQLPKDRFSAERLKGVDSTLKIQPAELGDSAVYLCASSSGYEQYFGPGTRLTVT.

V gene TRBV12-2 combines with J gene TRBJ1-2; TRBD1, the table's D call, was not compared with the DNA. TRBV12-2 is a pseudogene. The CDR3 has 18 residues. CDR3 region: CASRQPTNTGTATYGYTF. DNA for the CDR3: TGTGCAAGTCGCCAACCAACTAACACCGGGACAGCGACCTATGGCTACACCTTC.

The chain couples TRBV7-6 to TRBJ2-7; 11 bases are shared with TRBD2. V lost 1 base and J lost 1; bases outside the gene matches: 3. CDR3 size: 16 residues. Germline-derived CDR1 and CDR2 are SGHVS and FNYEAQ. The chain's CDR3 is CASSLGASGGSYEQYF. In DNA, the CDR3 is TGTGCCAGCAGCTTAGGGGCTAGCGGGGGGTCCTACGAGCAGTACTTC.

The rearrangement joins TRBV5-1 to TRBJ1-4; D remains unclear. This CDR3 contains 13 residues. Trimming left V 2 bases short and J 3 bases short, with 5 bases between. Per the germline V gene, CDR1 is SGHRS and CDR2 is YFSETQ. The CDR3 coding sequence is TGCGCCAGCAGCTTCACGGCTAATGAAAAACTGTTTTTT. Translation: CASSFTANEKLFF.